The present entry profiles one T cell receptor beta chain with its context. This sample stems from a study of long-term antiretroviral therapy in people with HIV. Survey-level immunoSEQ v3.0 assays were run. Profiling relied on immunoSEQ multiplex PCR, and the TCRdb table lists in-frame clones only, not all of them. Here the sample spans 25,000 to 35,000 clones, 60% to 85% being singletons. CDR1 and CDR2 from the germline V gene are SSHAT and FNYEAQ (reference sequence). V dropped 1 base and J dropped 2 bases, with 5 bases sitting between them. This CDR3 has 14 amino acids. The sample was unsorted PBMCs, taken 3.1 years after starting antiretroviral therapy. V is TRBV7-7 and J is TRBJ2-2, with D unclear. This TCR was sampled from a woman in her forties or fifties with HIV. The CDR3 DNA is TGTGCCAGCAGCTTAGGGAAAAACACCGGGGAGCTGTTTTTT. Encoded protein: CASSLGKNTGELFF.